This TCR beta chain originates from a study of blood T cell repertoires in COVID-19. Study overall: The United States, Italy and Spain supplied acute and convalescent COVID-19 samples. PBMCs, B-cell-depleted T cells, or T cells provided the cDNA or gDNA that made up the material.

Germline assignment: CDR1 MGHRA and CDR2 YSYEKL. CDR3 length: 14 amino acids. Trimming removed 1 base from V and 4 bases from J, with 10 bases in between. Authors' data handling: It was from reference gene primer amplification that nucleated cell counts were estimated. Clones were sequenced by immunoSEQ multiplex PCR, and TCRdb holds only the in-frame ones, with some missing. V, J and clone size derive from that table, while D and trimming were established from the DNA sequence. This sample carries about 73,000 clones, 75% to 95% of them seen once, and the ten largest clones take 5% to 5.5%. This clone was recorded only once.

The TCR comes from a woman aged 18-29 years with acute or convalescent COVID-19. The V call is TRBV4-1, the J call TRBJ1-1; TRBD1 might be the D (6 bases). What was sequenced was peripheral blood. In nucleotides, the CDR3 is TGCGCCAGCAGCCAAGCTACAGGGACCACTGAAGCTTTCTTT. Translated, it gives CASSQATGTTEAFF.